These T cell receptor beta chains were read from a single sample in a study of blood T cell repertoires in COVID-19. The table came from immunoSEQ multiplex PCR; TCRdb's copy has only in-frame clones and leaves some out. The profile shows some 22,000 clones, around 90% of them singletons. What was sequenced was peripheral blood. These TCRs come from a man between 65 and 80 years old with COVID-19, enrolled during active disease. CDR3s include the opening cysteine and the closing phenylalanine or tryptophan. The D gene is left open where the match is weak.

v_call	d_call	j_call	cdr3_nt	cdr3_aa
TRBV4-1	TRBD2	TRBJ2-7	TGCGCCAGCAGCCAAGCCTTTGGACTAGCGGATTCCTACGAGCAGTACTTC	CASSQAFGLADSYEQYF
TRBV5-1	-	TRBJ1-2	TGCGCCAGCAGCTTGGAATGGGGGGTGGAGGATGGCTACACCTTC	CASSLEWGVEDGYTF
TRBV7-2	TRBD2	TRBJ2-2	TGTGCCAGCAGGCCCCCGGGACTAGCCTCCACCGGGGAGCTGTTTTTT	CASRPPGLASTGELFF
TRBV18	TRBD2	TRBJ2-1	TGTGCCAGCTCACCACTAGCGGGGGGTGTGGATGAGCAGTTCTTC	CASSPLAGGVDEQFF
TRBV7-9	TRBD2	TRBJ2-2	TGTGCCAGCAGCTTGGGGCGGGAGAGCGGGGAGCTGTTTTTT	CASSLGRESGELFF
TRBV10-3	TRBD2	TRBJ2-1	TGTGCCATCAGCCGGACTAGCGGATACAATGAGCAGTTCTTC	CAISRTSGYNEQFF
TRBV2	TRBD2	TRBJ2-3	TGTGCCAGCAGGTCCAGCGGGAACACAGATACGCAGTATTTT	CASRSSGNTDTQYF
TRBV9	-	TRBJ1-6	TGTGCCAGCAGCGCCCGGGACAAATACTCCTATAATTCACCCCTCCACTTT	CASSARDKYSYNSPLHF
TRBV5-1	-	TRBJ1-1	TGCGCCAGCAGCCCTTCAGTGAACACTGAAGCTTTCTTT	CASSPSVNTEAFF
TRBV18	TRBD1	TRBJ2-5	TGTGCCAGCTCACCACCGATCGGGACAGAAATACAAGAGACCCAGTACTTC	CASSPPIGTEIQETQYF
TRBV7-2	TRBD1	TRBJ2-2	TGTGCCAGCAGCCTGACAGGGCCGAACACCGGGGAGCTGTTTTTT	CASSLTGPNTGELFF
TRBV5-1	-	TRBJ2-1	TGCGCCAGCAGCTTGGAGCGCATTAATGAGCAGTTCTTC	CASSLERINEQFF
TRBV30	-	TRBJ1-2	TGTGCCTGGAAAGACAGGAGCTTGGGCTACACCTTC	CAWKDRSLGYTF